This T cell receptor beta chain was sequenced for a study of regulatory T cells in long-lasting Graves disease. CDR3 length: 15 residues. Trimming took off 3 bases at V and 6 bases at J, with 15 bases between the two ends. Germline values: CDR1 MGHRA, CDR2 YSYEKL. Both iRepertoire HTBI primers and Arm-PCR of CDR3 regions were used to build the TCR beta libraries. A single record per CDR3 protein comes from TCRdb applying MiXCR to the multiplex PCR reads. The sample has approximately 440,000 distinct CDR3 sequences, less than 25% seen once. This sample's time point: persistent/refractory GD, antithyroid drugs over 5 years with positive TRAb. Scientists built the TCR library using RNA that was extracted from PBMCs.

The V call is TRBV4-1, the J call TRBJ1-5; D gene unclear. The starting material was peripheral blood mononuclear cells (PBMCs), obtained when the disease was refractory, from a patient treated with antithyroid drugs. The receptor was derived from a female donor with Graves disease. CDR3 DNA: TGCGCCAGCAGCCAGTCAGAGGACTGGGGTCAGCCCCAGCATTTT. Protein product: CASSQSEDWGQPQHF.